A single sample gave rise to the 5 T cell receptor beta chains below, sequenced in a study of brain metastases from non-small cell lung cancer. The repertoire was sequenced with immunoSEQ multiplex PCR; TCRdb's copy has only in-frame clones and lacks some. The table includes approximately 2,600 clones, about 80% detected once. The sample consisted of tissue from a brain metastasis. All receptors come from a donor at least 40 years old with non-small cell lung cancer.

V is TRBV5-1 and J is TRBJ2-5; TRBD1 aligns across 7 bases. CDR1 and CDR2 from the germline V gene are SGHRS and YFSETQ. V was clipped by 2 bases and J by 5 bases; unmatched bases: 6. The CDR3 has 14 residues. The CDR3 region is CASSLPQGSETQYF. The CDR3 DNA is TGCGCCAGCAGCTTACCACAGGGGTCCGAGACCCAGTACTTC.

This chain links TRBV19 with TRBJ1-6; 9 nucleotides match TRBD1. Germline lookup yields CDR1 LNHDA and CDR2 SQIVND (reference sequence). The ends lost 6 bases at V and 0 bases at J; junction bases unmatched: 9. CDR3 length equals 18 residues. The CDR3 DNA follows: TGTGCCAGTAGAAAAACAGGGGGCGGGAGCTCCTATAATTCACCCCTCCACTTT. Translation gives CASRKTGGGSSYNSPLHF.

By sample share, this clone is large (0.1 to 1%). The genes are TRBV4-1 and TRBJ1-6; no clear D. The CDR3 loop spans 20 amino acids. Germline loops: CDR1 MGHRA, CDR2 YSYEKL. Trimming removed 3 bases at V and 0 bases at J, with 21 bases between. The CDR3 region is CASSHPRTVSLSSYNSPLHF. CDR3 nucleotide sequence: TGCGCCAGCAGCCACCCAAGGACCGTGAGCTTAAGCTCCTATAATTCACCCCTCCACTTT.

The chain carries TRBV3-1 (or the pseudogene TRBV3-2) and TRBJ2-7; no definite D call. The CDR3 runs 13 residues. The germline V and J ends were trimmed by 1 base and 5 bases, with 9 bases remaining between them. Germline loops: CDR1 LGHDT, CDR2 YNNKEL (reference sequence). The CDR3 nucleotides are TGTGCCAGCAGCCAAGGGGTGAGGAACGAGCAGTACTTC. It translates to CASSQGVRNEQYF.

The CDR3 sequence: CASSVATSNEQFF. The CDR3 region has the DNA TGTGCCAGCAGCGTAGCTACTAGCAATGAGCAGTTCTTC. This rearrangement joins TRBV9 to TRBJ2-1; D is possibly TRBD2 (5 bases). The CDR3 has 13 residues. V lost 0 bases and J 6 bases, leaving 7 bases between the germline ends. Germline V lookup: CDR1 SGDLS, CDR2 YYNGEE.